This T cell receptor beta chain stems from a study of PD-L1 blockade in urothelial cancer. Study information: Patients initiated atezolizumab in about 2014 at 1,200 mg intravenously every 3 weeks.

Produced via immunoSEQ multiplex PCR; TCRdb's table is partial and in-frame only. The profile shows approximately 65,000 clones, about 89% of them singletons. The germline CDR1 and CDR2 sequences are SGDLS and YYNGEE. The CDR3 has 14 residues. V lost 0 bases and J lost 6, with 12 bases in between. The table lists this clone with a few counts. Antigen: not known. Notes on the study in general: When pretreatment blood TCR clonality was below the median, it predicted better survival.

Sequencing was performed on PBMCs, taken around atezolizumab (anti-PD-L1) treatment. The clonotype originates from a man aged 55 to 70 with urothelial cancer. This chain uses TRBV9 with TRBJ1-1; D is unresolved. CDR3 coding DNA: TGTGCCAGCAGCGTAGACGAGGGAGGGTCTGAAGCTTTCTTT. Its translation: CASSVDEGGSEAFF.